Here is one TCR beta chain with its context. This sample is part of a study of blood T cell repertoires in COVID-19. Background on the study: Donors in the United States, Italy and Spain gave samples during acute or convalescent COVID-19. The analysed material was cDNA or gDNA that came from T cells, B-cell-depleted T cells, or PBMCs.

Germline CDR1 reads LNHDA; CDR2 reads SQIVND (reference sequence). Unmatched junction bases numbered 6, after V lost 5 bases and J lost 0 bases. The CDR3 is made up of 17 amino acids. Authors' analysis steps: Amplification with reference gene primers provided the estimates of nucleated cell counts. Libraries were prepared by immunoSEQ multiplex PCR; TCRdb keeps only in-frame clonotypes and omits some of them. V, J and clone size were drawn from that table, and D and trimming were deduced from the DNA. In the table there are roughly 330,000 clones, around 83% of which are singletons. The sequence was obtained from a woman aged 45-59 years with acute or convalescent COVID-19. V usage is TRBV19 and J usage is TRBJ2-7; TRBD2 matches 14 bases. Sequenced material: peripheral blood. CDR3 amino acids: CASSLGTSGGSSYEQYF. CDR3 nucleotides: TGTGCCAGTAGTCTCGGGACTAGCGGGGGAAGCTCCTACGAGCAGTACTTC.